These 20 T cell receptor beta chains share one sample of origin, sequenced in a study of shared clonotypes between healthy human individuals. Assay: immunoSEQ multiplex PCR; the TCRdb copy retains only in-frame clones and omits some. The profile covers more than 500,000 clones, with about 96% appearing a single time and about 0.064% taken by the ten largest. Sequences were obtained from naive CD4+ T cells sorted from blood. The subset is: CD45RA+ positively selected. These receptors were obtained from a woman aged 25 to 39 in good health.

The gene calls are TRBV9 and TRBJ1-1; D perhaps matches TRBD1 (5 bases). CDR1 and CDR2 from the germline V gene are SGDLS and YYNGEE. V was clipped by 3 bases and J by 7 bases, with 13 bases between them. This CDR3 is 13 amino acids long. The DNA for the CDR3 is TGTGCCAGCAGCGGCGACGGGGGGGTTGAAGCTTTCTTT. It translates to CASSGDGGVEAFF. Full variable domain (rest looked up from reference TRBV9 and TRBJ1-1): DSGVTQTPKHLITATGQRVTLRCSPRSGDLSVYWYQQSLDQGLQFLIQYYNGEERAKGNILERFSAQQFPDLHSELNLSSLELGDSALYFCASSGDGGVEAFFGQGTRLTVV.

CDR3 sequence (DNA): TGTGCCAGCAGGGGCGCCGGGACAGAGAACATCCCTCTCACCTACAATGAGCAGTTCTTC. This codes for CASRGAGTENIPLTYNEQFF. The chain uses TRBV2 and TRBJ2-1, with 7 bases lining up with TRBD1. V dropped 6 bases and J dropped 2; count of bases not matched to a gene: 22. Germline V gene sequence: CDR1 SNHLY, CDR2 FYNNEI. The CDR3 runs 20 residues.

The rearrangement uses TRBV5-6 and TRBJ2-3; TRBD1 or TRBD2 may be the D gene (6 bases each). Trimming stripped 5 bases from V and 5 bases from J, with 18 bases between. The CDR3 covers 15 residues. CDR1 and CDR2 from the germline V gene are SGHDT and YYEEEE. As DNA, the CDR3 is TGTGCCAGCAGAGGAGGGGGGTTCGTCGGAGATACGCAGTATTTT. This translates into CASRGGGFVGDTQYF.

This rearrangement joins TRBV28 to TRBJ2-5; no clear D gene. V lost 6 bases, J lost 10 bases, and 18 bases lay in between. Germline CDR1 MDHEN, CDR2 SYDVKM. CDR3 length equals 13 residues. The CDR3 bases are TGTGCCAGCAGGAACGACCTCCAGTTGGGCCAGTACTTC. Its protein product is CASRNDLQLGQYF.

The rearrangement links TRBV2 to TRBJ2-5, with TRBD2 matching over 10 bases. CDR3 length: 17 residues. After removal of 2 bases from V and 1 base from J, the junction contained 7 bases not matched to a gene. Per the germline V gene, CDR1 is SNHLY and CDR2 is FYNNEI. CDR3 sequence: CASSELGTSGAQETQYF. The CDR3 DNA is TGTGCCAGCAGTGAATTAGGAACTAGCGGGGCCCAAGAGACCCAGTACTTC. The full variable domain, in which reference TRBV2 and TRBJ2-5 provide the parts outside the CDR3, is EPEVTQTPSHQVTQMGQEVILRCVPISNHLYFYWYRQILGQKVEFLVSFYNNEISEKSEIFDDQFSVERPDGSNFTLKIRSTKLEDSAMYFCASSELGTSGAQETQYFGPGTRLLVL.

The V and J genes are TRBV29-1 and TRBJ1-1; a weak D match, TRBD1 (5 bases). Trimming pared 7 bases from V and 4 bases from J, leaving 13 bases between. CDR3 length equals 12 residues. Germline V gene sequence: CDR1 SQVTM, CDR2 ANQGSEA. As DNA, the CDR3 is TGCAGCGACCGGACAAGGGGCACTGAAGCTTTCTTT. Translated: CSDRTRGTEAFF.

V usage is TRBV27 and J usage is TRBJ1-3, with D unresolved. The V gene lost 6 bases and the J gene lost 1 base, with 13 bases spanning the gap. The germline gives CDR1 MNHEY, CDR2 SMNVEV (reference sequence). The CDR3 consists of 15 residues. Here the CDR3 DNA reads TGTGCCAGCAGCCCAGCCGAGGAGTCTGGAAACACCATATATTTT. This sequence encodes CASSPAEESGNTIYF.

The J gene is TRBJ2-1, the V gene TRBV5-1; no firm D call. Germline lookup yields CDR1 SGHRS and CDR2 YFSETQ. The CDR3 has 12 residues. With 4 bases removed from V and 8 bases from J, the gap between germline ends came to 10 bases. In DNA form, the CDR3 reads TGCGCCAGCAGCCTCTCTAGGGATGAGCAGTTCTTC. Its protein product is CASSLSRDEQFF.

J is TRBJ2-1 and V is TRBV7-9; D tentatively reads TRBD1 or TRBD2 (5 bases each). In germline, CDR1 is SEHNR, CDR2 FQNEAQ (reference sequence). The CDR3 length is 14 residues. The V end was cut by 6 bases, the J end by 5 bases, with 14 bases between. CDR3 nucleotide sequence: TGTGCCAGCAGTTTTACCGGGGCCCACAATGAGCAGTTCTTC. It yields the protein CASSFTGAHNEQFF.

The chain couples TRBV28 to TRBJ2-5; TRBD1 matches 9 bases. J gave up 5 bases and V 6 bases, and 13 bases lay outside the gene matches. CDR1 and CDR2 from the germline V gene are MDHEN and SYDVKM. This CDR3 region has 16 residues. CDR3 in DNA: TGTGCCAGCAGAACCCTCCCGGGACAGGGATATGAGACCCAGTACTTC. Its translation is CASRTLPGQGYETQYF.

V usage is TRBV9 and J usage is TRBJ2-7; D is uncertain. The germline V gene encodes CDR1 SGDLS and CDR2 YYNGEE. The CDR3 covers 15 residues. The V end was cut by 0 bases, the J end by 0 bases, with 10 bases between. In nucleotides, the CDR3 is TGTGCCAGCAGCGTAGGTGAGTTGAGCTCCTACGAGCAGTACTTC. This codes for CASSVGELSSYEQYF.

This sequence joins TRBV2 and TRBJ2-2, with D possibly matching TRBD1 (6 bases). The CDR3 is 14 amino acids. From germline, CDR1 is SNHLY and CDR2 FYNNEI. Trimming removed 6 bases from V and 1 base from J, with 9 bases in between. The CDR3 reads CASRGDMNTGELFF. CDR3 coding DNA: TGTGCCAGCAGGGGGGACATGAACACCGGGGAGCTGTTTTTT.

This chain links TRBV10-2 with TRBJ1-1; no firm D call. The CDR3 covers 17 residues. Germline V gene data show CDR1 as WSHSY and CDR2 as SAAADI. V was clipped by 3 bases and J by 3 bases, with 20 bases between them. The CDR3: CASSDSRPLYPHTEAFF. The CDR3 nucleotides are TGCGCCAGCAGTGATAGTCGACCTCTATACCCCCACACTGAAGCTTTCTTT.

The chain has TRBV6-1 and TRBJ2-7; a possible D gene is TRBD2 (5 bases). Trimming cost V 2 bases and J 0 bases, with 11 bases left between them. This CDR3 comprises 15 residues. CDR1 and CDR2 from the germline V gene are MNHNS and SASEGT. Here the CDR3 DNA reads TGTGCCAGCAGTGAACCGGGGTGGGACTCCTACGAGCAGTACTTC. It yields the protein CASSEPGWDSYEQYF.

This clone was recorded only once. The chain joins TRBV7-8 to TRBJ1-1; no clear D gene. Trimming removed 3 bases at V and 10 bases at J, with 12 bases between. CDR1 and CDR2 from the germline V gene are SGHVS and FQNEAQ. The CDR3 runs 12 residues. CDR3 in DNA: TGTGCCAGCAGCTTCGAATCAGAGGGAGCTTTCTTT. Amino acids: CASSFESEGAFF.

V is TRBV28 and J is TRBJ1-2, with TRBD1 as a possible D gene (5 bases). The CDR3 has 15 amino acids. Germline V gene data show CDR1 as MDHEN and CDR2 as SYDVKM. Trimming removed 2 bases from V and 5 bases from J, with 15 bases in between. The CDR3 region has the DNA TGTGCCAGCAGTTTAGGGGCTATGCGGCAATATGGCTACACCTTC. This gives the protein CASSLGAMRQYGYTF.

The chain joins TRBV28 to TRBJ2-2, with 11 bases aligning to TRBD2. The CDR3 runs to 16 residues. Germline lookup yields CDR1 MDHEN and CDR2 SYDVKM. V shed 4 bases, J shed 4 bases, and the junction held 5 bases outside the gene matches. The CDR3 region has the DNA TGTGCCAGCAGTTCCCCCGGGACTAGCGGCACCGGGGAGCTGTTTTTT. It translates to CASSSPGTSGTGELFF.

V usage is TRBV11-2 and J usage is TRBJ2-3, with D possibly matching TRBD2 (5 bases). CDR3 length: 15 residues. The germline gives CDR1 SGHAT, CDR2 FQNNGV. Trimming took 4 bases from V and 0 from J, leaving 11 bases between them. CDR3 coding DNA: TGTGCCAGCAGCTCACTCCGCGGGAGCACAGATACGCAGTATTTT. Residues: CASSSLRGSTDTQYF.

The CDR3 loop reads CASRGTVPAGNTEAFF. CDR3 nucleotides: TGTGCCAGCAGAGGGACAGTCCCCGCGGGGAACACTGAAGCTTTCTTT. The chain carries TRBV28 and TRBJ1-1; TRBD1 matches at 7 bases. J was trimmed by 1 base and V by 6 bases; bases with no gene match: 11. Germline V CDR1 and CDR2: MDHEN, SYDVKM. This CDR3 has 16 amino acids.

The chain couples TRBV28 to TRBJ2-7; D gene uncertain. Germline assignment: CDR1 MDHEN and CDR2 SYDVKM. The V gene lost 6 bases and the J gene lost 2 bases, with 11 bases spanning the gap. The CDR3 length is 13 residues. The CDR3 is CASRMDGAYEQYF. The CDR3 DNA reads TGTGCCAGCAGAATGGACGGCGCCTACGAGCAGTACTTC.